This T cell receptor (beta chain) is drawn from a study of blood T cell repertoires in COVID-19. About the study: The samples span acute and convalescent COVID-19 from the United States, Italy and Spain.

TCRdb keeps only in-frame clones here, not all; method: immunoSEQ multiplex PCR. This sample yields around 300,000 clones, of which about nine tenths are seen a single time; roughly 2.9% belongs to the top ten. Many counts were recorded for this clone. The CDR3 loop spans 14 amino acids. The V gene end was trimmed by 4 bases and the J gene end by 4 bases; junction bases not matched to a gene: 6. CDR1 and CDR2 from the germline V gene are LNHDA and SQIVND (reference sequence). This rearrangement joins TRBV19 to TRBJ2-5, with 7 bases that match TRBD2. The sequence was obtained from a young woman with COVID-19, enrolled during active disease. Sequencing used peripheral blood. CDR3 in amino acids: CASSSGSWAETQYF. The CDR3, as DNA: TGTGCCAGTAGTAGCGGGAGTTGGGCAGAGACCCAGTACTTC.